This TCR beta chain was recovered during a study of blood T cell repertoires in COVID-19 (dated by TCRdb to 2019 to 2021). General notes on the study: Samples covering the acute and convalescent phases of COVID-19 were provided by collaborators in the United States, Italy and Spain. The prospective study material was composed of cDNA or gDNA derived from T cells, B-cell-depleted T cells, or PBMCs. Subjects who had been exposed to COVID-19, were actively infected with it, or had recovered from it provided the deeply sampled blood TCRbeta repertoires that made up the dataset. The repertoires were made available in a free public database intended to serve as a resource for research on the immune response to SARS-CoV-2. Samples came from the ongoing ImmuneRACE study (first 160 participants) plus 1,254 subjects from 6 global collaborators. Sample metadata almost always included a de-identified subject ID, COVID-19 status, age in years and sex. Where available, HLA class I and class II types were taken from metadata supplied by the sample provider and were not determined by assay-based typing. Findings and caveats that apply to the study as a whole: How much clinical and demographic metadata was included differed by source and by participant, and the metadata was provided uncurated.

Concerning this clone itself: Its binding antigen is unknown. No per-base quality is available; no much larger clone lies one base away.

Participants in the prospective study were enrolled through a virtual design, were aged roughly 18 to 100 years, and lived in under 25 United States geographic areas. In the prospective study, participants were assigned to cohorts based on the clinical history participants reported in a screening survey and a study questionnaire. ImmuneRACE Cohort 3 recovered participants were defined by two consecutive negative NP/OP PCR tests, healthcare professional clearance, or symptom resolution. In the prospective study, mobile phlebotomists collected whole blood, serum and a nasopharyngeal or oropharyngeal swab from each participant. Participants in the prospective study had the option to provide additional blood draws and questionnaires over an approximately 2-month period. Blood samples from the prospective study were shipped frozen or at room temperature prior to DNA extraction. CDR3 length: 15 amino acids, cysteine to phenylalanine. Only CDR3 DNA is held: 45 bases, read in frame from base 1. V is pared back by 1 base and J by 3 bases, with 13 bases lying between the germline termini. The germline V gene supplies CDR1 SGHTA and CDR2 FQGNSA.

TCRbeta CDR3 regions were amplified from genomic DNA by means of the immunoSEQ Assay, a bias-controlled multiplex PCR. In the original analysis: Within the assay, amplification of reference gene primers was used to estimate how many nucleated cells each sample contained. To quantify the absolute abundance of each unique TCRbeta CDR3 rearrangement, sequence reads were collapsed and filtered. Productive Simpson clonality was computed per sample as the square root of Simpson's diversity index over productive rearrangements. The immuneACCESS repertoire file appears here via TCRdb, limited to in-frame rearrangements. These files lack a portion of the clones; in checked studies, under half of the deficit traces to unresolved V genes, and the cause of the others is not known. V, J and clone size reflect that table, while D and trimming were determined from the DNA. The sample table records 150,000 to 200,000 clones; roughly 83% of these occur just once. 10% to 15% of the sample belongs to the ten largest clones.

Sequenced material: PBMCs or T cells enriched from blood (not recorded which). The source of this sequence is a woman aged 60 to 75 who had recovered from COVID-19. The V and J segments used are TRBV7-2 and TRBJ2-7; a confident D gene designation cannot be given. For the CDR3, the sequence is CASSLGGVYNYEQYF. The nucleotides read TGTGCCAGCAGCTTAGGAGGTGTGTACAACTACGAGCAGTACTTC.